Presented here are 17 T cell receptor beta chains from one specimen sequenced in a study of blood T cell repertoires in COVID-19. Clones were sequenced by immunoSEQ multiplex PCR, and TCRdb holds only the in-frame ones, with some missing. The data contain 72,000 or so clones, about 81% of them singletons. Sequencing used peripheral blood. These receptors were obtained from a human donor in a cohort sampled during active COVID-19.

The chain is built from TRBV14 and TRBJ2-3; tentatively, D is TRBD2 (6 bases). V lost 6 bases and J lost 0, with 16 bases in between. The germline V gene has CDR1 SGHDN and CDR2 FVKESK. This CDR3 comprises 16 residues. CDR3 sequence: CASSSTGTPSTDTQYF. CDR3 coding DNA: TGTGCCAGCAGTTCTACCGGGACTCCCAGCACAGATACGCAGTATTTT.

The V call is TRBV7-9, the J call TRBJ2-3, with D hard to call. CDR1 is SEHNR and CDR2 is FQNEAQ in the germline V gene (reference sequence). V lost 5 bases to trimming and J lost 3 bases, with 6 bases between them. This CDR3 has 12 residues. CDR3 bases: TGTGCCAGCAGCCCGCGGACAGATACGCAGTATTTT. This sequence encodes CASSPRTDTQYF.

The CDR3 loop is CASSLAAGSYNEQFF. CDR3 DNA: TGTGCCAGCAGTCTAGCGGCAGGGTCCTACAATGAGCAGTTCTTC. The chain is built from TRBV7-2 and TRBJ2-1; 7 nucleotides align to TRBD2. Germline-derived CDR1 and CDR2 are SGHTA and FQGNSA. The trim removed 6 bases at V and 1 base at J, leaving 6 bases unmatched. CDR3 length equals 15 residues.

The chain links TRBV4-2 to TRBJ1-2, with 7 bases matching TRBD1. After removal of 0 bases from V and 4 bases from J, the junction contained 5 bases not matched to a gene. From germline, CDR1 is LGHNA and CDR2 YNFKEQ. The CDR3 sequence is 15 residues long. The CDR3 nucleotides read TGTGCCAGCAGCCAAGAGGCGTCAGGGGGCTATGGCTACACCTTC. Amino acids: CASSQEASGGYGYTF.

The chain uses TRBV9 and TRBJ2-3, with 9 positions matching TRBD2. The CDR3 length is 15 residues. J gave up 3 bases and V 4 bases, and 6 bases lay outside the gene matches. Per the germline V gene, CDR1 is SGDLS and CDR2 is YYNGEE. In DNA, the CDR3 is TGTGCCAGCAGCTCGTCGGGACTAGCTACAGATACGCAGTATTTT. This encodes CASSSSGLATDTQYF.

V usage is TRBV30 and J usage is TRBJ1-1; D might be TRBD1 (5 bases). The germline V and J ends were trimmed by 2 bases and 10 bases, with 17 bases remaining between them. This CDR3 comprises 13 residues. Germline V gives CDR1 GTSNPN, CDR2 SVGIG (reference sequence). The CDR3 DNA reads TGTGCCTGGAGTCCACAGGTGAGGTCGAGAGCTTTCTTT. Amino acid sequence: CAWSPQVRSRAFF. Supplemented by reference TRBV30 and TRBJ1-1, the full variable domain reads SQTIHQWPATLVQPVGSPLSLECTVEGTSNPNLYWYRQAAGRGLQLLFYSVGIGQISSEVPQNLSASRPQDRQFILSSKKLLLSDSGFYLCAWSPQVRSRAFFGQGTRLTVV.

This clone was counted between two and nine times. The rearrangement uses TRBV28 and TRBJ1-4, with D maybe TRBD1 (5 bases). The germline V gene has CDR1 MDHEN and CDR2 SYDVKM. V dropped 3 bases and J dropped 4 bases, with 12 bases sitting between them. The CDR3 is 15 amino acids. DNA of the CDR3: TGTGCCAGCAGTTTTGGGGGGGGTGTTAATGAAAAACTGTTTTTT. Its translation is CASSFGGGVNEKLFF.

This clone was counted only a few times. The chain uses TRBV7-9 and TRBJ2-7, with a weak D call TRBD2 (6 bases). This CDR3 comprises 13 residues. The germline gives CDR1 SEHNR, CDR2 FQNEAQ (reference sequence). Trimming cost V 8 bases and J 0 bases, with 11 bases left between them. In DNA, the CDR3 is TGTGCCAGCCGTAGCGGTAGCTCCTACGAGCAGTACTTC. It encodes CASRSGSSYEQYF.

The chain uses TRBV28 and TRBJ1-5; D gene ambiguous. Germline V gives CDR1 MDHEN, CDR2 SYDVKM. V was cut by 3 bases and J by 4 bases, with 22 bases left in between. CDR3 size: 18 residues. The CDR3 sequence: CASSFSSGLGSLNQPQHF. For the CDR3, the DNA is TGTGCCAGCAGTTTTTCCTCCGGGCTAGGGAGTCTGAATCAGCCCCAGCATTTT. Looking up the rest from reference TRBV28 and TRBJ1-5 gives the full variable domain: DVKVTQSSRYLVKRTGEKVFLECVQDMDHENMFWYRQDPGLGLRLIYFSYDVKMKEKGDIPEGYSVSREKKERFSLILESASTNQTSMYLCASSFSSGLGSLNQPQHFGDGTRLSIL.

This chain connects TRBV5-4 to TRBJ2-7; D gene ambiguous. V lost 4 bases to trimming and J lost 0 bases, with 11 bases between them. Germline CDR1 and CDR2: SGHNT and YYREEE (reference sequence). CDR3 size: 14 residues. The CDR3 region is CASSAGFSSYEQYF. CDR3 coding DNA: TGTGCCAGCAGCGCCGGGTTTAGCTCCTACGAGCAGTACTTC.

This chain links TRBV11-1 with TRBJ2-2; D might be TRBD2 (5 bases). The V gene's germline CDR1 is SGHAT and CDR2 FQDESV (reference sequence). V shed 3 bases and J shed 4 bases, with 6 bases lying between them. The CDR3 loop spans 13 amino acids. The CDR3 region is CASSLRATGELFF. The CDR3 nucleotides are TGTGCCAGCAGCTTGAGGGCCACCGGGGAGCTGTTTTTT.

The V call is TRBV4-2, the J call TRBJ2-7, with D tentatively TRBD1 (6 bases). The V end lost 0 bases, the J end lost 3 bases, and 27 bases lay between the germline ends. The CDR3 has 20 amino acids. Germline CDR1 is LGHNA and CDR2 is YNFKEQ. CDR3 nucleotides: TGTGCCAGCAGCCAAGATGACAGGAACTTTAGTAACCGCTACTACTACGAGCAGTACTTC. As protein: CASSQDDRNFSNRYYYEQYF.

The chain links TRBV5-4 to TRBJ2-3; 7 bases are shared with TRBD2. The CDR3 covers 16 residues. The J segment lost 2 bases and the V segment lost 4 bases, leaving 10 bases of the junction unmatched. From germline, CDR1 is SGHNT and CDR2 YYREEE (reference sequence). Here the CDR3 DNA reads TGTGCCAGCAGCCTGGGGGGGGGTGAAGACACAGATACGCAGTATTTT. As protein: CASSLGGGEDTDTQYF.

The chain recombines TRBV5-4 with TRBJ2-5; possibly TRBD2 for D (5 bases). With 5 bases removed from V and 2 bases from J, the gap between germline ends came to 16 bases. There are 15 residues in the CDR3. Germline V gene data show CDR1 as SGHNT and CDR2 as YYREEE (reference sequence). The CDR3 region has the DNA TGTGCCAGCAGACATGTCATCGAGGGTCAAGAGACCCAGTACTTC. It translates to CASRHVIEGQETQYF.

About this clone: Other DNA variants within this sample encode the same CDR3. The chain carries TRBV7-2 and TRBJ2-5, with TRBD2 identical over 14 bases. CDR1 and CDR2 (germline): SGHTA, FQGNSA. This CDR3 comprises 15 residues. Trimming took 1 base from V and 5 from J; bases not matched to a gene: 0. This chain's CDR3 is CASSLGLAGGETQYF. The CDR3 region has the DNA TGTGCCAGCAGCTTAGGACTAGCGGGAGGGGAGACCCAGTACTTC.

The V and J genes are TRBV6-5 and TRBJ2-7; 10 bases line up with TRBD1. CDR1 and CDR2 from the germline V gene are MNHEY and SVGAGI. J gave up 0 bases and V 11 bases, and 7 bases lay outside the gene matches. This CDR3 is built from 14 residues. Written as DNA, the CDR3 is TGTGCCGGATCCGGGACAGGGGACTCCTACGAGCAGTACTTC. Translated: CAGSGTGDSYEQYF.

This sequence joins TRBV5-1 and TRBJ2-3; 7 nucleotides line up with TRBD2. CDR3 length: 15 amino acids. Per the germline V gene, CDR1 is SGHRS and CDR2 is YFSETQ. V trimming: 2 bases; J trimming: 6 bases; junction bases outside the gene matches: 9. The CDR3 DNA sequence: TGCGCCAGCAGCTTCTCGCGGGAGCGCCGGGATACGCAGTATTTT. Translation gives CASSFSRERRDTQYF.